These 20 T cell receptor beta chains share one sample of origin, sequenced in a study of blood T cell repertoires in COVID-19. Assay: immunoSEQ multiplex PCR; the TCRdb copy retains only in-frame clones and omits some. The table has 350,000 or so clones, roughly 90% seen once. What was sequenced was PBMCs or T cells enriched from blood (not recorded which). The receptors derive from a woman aged 30 to 39 who had recovered from COVID-19.

This chain uses TRBV30 with TRBJ1-2; 11 bases line up with TRBD1. After removal of 3 bases from V and 5 bases from J, the junction contained 2 bases not matched to a gene. The CDR3 consists of 13 residues. Germline V gene data show CDR1 as GTSNPN and CDR2 as SVGIG (reference sequence). CDR3 nucleotides: TGTGCCTGGAGCGGGACAGGGGGTTATGGCTACACCTTC. Residues: CAWSGTGGYGYTF.

The chain has TRBV11-1 and TRBJ2-7; 7 bases match TRBD1. V shed 1 base and J 0 bases; nucleotides not matched to a gene: 0. The germline CDR1 and CDR2 sequences are SGHAT and FQDESV (reference sequence). The CDR3 has 14 amino acids. Here the CDR3 DNA reads TGTGCCAGCAGCTTAGGGGACAGCTCCTACGAGCAGTACTTC. It translates to CASSLGDSSYEQYF.

The CDR3 DNA is TGTGCCAGCAGTTTCCGGGACAGGTTATATGGCACTGAAGCTTTCTTT. It specifies CASSFRDRLYGTEAFF. The J gene is TRBJ1-1, the V gene TRBV28; TRBD1 aligns across 8 bases. From germline, CDR1 is MDHEN and CDR2 SYDVKM. CDR3 length equals 16 residues. Trimming removed 3 bases from V and 4 bases from J; junction bases left unmatched: 10.

The chain uses TRBV19 and TRBJ2-5; 12 bases map to TRBD2. J lost 2 bases, V lost 6 bases, and 4 bases had no gene match. Germline V gene lookup returns CDR1 LNHDA and CDR2 SQIVND (reference sequence). This CDR3 region has 15 residues. CDR3 coding DNA: TGTGCCAGTAGCGGACTAGCGGGATTTCAAGAGACCCAGTACTTC. Protein product: CASSGLAGFQETQYF.

The chain employs TRBV6-5 and TRBJ2-7; 10 positions agree with TRBD1. The CDR3 has 15 amino acids. With 1 base clipped from V and 6 bases from J, the junction kept 6 bases outside the gene matches. Germline CDR1 MNHEY, CDR2 SVGAGI. Here the CDR3 DNA reads TGTGCCAGCAGTTACTTGCCAGGACAGGGGGGCGAGCAGTACTTC. It translates to CASSYLPGQGGEQYF.

To note about this clone: Within the sample, other DNA sequences also encode this same CDR3. The rearrangement uses TRBV18 and TRBJ1-5; D is undetermined. The germline V gene encodes CDR1 KGHSH and CDR2 LQKENI. V lost 2 bases to trimming and J lost 7 bases, with 9 bases between them. This CDR3 comprises 13 residues. CDR3 DNA: TGTGCCAGCTCACCAGCGGAGGGACAGCCCCAGCATTTT. The encoded protein is CASSPAEGQPQHF.

The V call is TRBV6-2 or TRBV6-3, the J call TRBJ1-1; a weak D match, TRBD1 (5 bases). The CDR3 has 11 residues. Trimming removed 5 bases at V and 8 bases at J, with 9 bases between. The V gene's germline CDR1 is MNHEY and CDR2 SVGEGT. In DNA form, the CDR3 reads TGTGCCAGCAGTATGGGGCCCGAAGCTTTCTTT. Encoded protein: CASSMGPEAFF.

J is TRBJ2-5 and V is TRBV7-3; D might be TRBD2 (6 bases). This CDR3 comprises 13 residues. Germline V gene lookup returns CDR1 SGHTA and CDR2 FQGTGA. The germline V and J ends were trimmed by 5 bases and 6 bases, with 13 bases remaining between them. CDR3 sequence (DNA): TGTGCCAGCAGCGTGTCCGGGGGTCAGACCCAGTACTTC. It translates to CASSVSGGQTQYF.

The gene calls are TRBV19 and TRBJ1-1, with a tentative D call TRBD1 (5 bases). The CDR3 totals 15 residues. The V end lost 4 bases, the J end lost 6 bases, and 18 bases lay between the germline ends. Germline V gene data show CDR1 as LNHDA and CDR2 as SQIVND (reference sequence). The CDR3 DNA is TGTGCCAGTAGTAACCCCGGGGAGGGGTGGCCTGAAGCTTTCTTT. Protein sequence: CASSNPGEGWPEAFF.

V and J are TRBV28 and TRBJ2-7, with 10 bases identical to TRBD2. This CDR3 region has 17 residues. Per germline, CDR1 MDHEN and CDR2 SYDVKM. Trimming took 3 bases from V and 3 from J; bases not matched to a gene: 11. Here the CDR3 DNA reads TGTGCCAGCAGTTTGTCTTCCGGGACTAGCGCATACTACGAGCAGTACTTC. This sequence encodes CASSLSSGTSAYYEQYF.

The chain couples TRBV6-1 to TRBJ2-3; TRBD1 matches 9 bases. Germline V gene sequence: CDR1 MNHNS, CDR2 SASEGT. The CDR3 is made up of 16 amino acids. After removal of 4 bases from V and 0 bases from J, the junction contained 5 bases not matched to a gene. This chain's CDR3 is CASSGSGTGSTDTQYF. In nucleotides, the CDR3 is TGTGCCAGCAGTGGCTCCGGGACAGGGAGCACAGATACGCAGTATTTT.

In this sample, this clone turned up once. This chain joins TRBV7-8 and TRBJ1-6, with 7 positions matching TRBD1. The CDR3 sequence is 19 residues long. J gave up 6 bases and V 0 bases, and 14 bases lay outside the gene matches. CDR1 SGHVS and CDR2 FQNEAQ come from the germline V gene. CDR3 amino acids: CASSLALLPDRVVNSPLHF. Written as DNA, the CDR3 is TGTGCCAGCAGCTTAGCCCTCCTACCCGACAGGGTAGTTAATTCACCCCTCCACTTT.

V is TRBV18 and J is TRBJ2-5, with 9 bases aligning to TRBD2. This CDR3 has 15 amino acids. The V segment lost 3 bases and the J segment 5 bases; nucleotides outside the gene matches: 7. The germline gives CDR1 KGHSH, CDR2 LQKENI. CDR3 sequence reads: CASSPGLAGLETQYF. The CDR3 DNA sequence: TGTGCCAGCTCACCTGGCCTAGCGGGACTTGAGACCCAGTACTTC.

This clone was seen only once. The chain is built from TRBV12-3 or TRBV12-4 and TRBJ1-1, with D possibly matching TRBD1 (6 bases). V was shortened by 6 bases and J by 4 bases, with 12 bases between the two germline ends. The CDR3 extends over 13 amino acids. The DNA for the CDR3 is TGTGCCAGCAGCCAGGGGACAACCACTGAAGCTTTCTTT. Protein product: CASSQGTTTEAFF.

The V call is TRBV7-2, the J call TRBJ1-1, with D tentatively TRBD1 (6 bases). Germline V gene sequence: CDR1 SGHTA, CDR2 FQGNSA. V shed 5 bases and J shed 2 bases, with 12 bases lying between them. The CDR3 sequence is 14 residues long. The CDR3 DNA sequence: TGTGCCAGCAGCCCCCGGGGGGCTAACACTGAAGCTTTCTTT. Its translation: CASSPRGANTEAFF. The whole variable domain, remainder taken from reference TRBV7-2 and TRBJ1-1, is GAGVSQSPSNKVTEKGKDVELRCDPISGHTALYWYRQSLGQGLEFLIYFQGNSAPDKSGLPSDRFSAERTGGSVSTLTIQRTQQEDSAVYLCASSPRGANTEAFFGQGTRLTVV.

The gene calls are TRBV3-1 (or the pseudogene TRBV3-2) and TRBJ1-1; D possibly corresponds to TRBD1 (6 bases). Trimming took 8 bases from V and 3 from J, leaving 16 bases between them. The length of the CDR3 is 14 residues. Germline CDR1 and CDR2: LGHDT and YNNKEL (reference sequence). This CDR3 is CASALGGADTEAFF. CDR3 nucleotides: TGTGCCAGCGCCCTGGGGGGGGCGGACACTGAAGCTTTCTTT.

In this sample, this clone turned up once. The J gene is TRBJ1-3, the V gene TRBV6-5, with 9 positions matching TRBD1. CDR3 length equals 15 residues. The J segment lost 2 bases and the V segment lost 6 bases, leaving 5 bases of the junction unmatched. The germline CDR1 and CDR2 sequences are MNHEY and SVGAGI. Written as DNA, the CDR3 is TGTGCCAGCAGCCGACAGGGGGACGCTGGAAACACCATATATTTT. This gives the protein CASSRQGDAGNTIYF.

The gene calls are TRBV28 and TRBJ2-1; tentatively, D is TRBD2 (5 bases). Germline CDR1 is MDHEN and CDR2 is SYDVKM. The V end lost 4 bases, the J end lost 0 bases, and 13 bases lay between the germline ends. CDR3 length equals 16 residues. CDR3 protein: CASSSAGTSSYNEQFF. The CDR3, as DNA: TGTGCCAGCAGTTCGGCGGGCACGAGCTCCTACAATGAGCAGTTCTTC.

The J gene is TRBJ2-7, the V gene TRBV9; possibly TRBD2 for D (6 bases). V was pared by 0 bases and J by 5 bases, with 21 bases between. This CDR3 region has 17 residues. CDR1 SGDLS and CDR2 YYNGEE come from the germline V gene. CDR3 region: CASSVGRGAWGGNEQYF. The CDR3 DNA reads as TGTGCCAGCAGCGTAGGGCGGGGCGCGTGGGGAGGAAACGAGCAGTACTTC.

The chain uses TRBV6-5 and TRBJ2-7, with TRBD2 matching 11 bases. This CDR3 contains 14 residues. Trimming cost V 10 bases and J 0 bases; bases outside gene matches: 5. Germline V gives CDR1 MNHEY, CDR2 SVGAGI. CDR3 DNA sequence: TGTGCCACATCTAGCGGGAGGAACTCCTACGAGCAGTACTTC. Translation gives CATSSGRNSYEQYF.